The subject of this entry is one T cell receptor (beta chain). Data came from immunoSEQ multiplex PCR; TCRdb stores just in-frame clones and leaves some out. Among tens of thousands of clones listed, just under 95% were seen once. Trimming removed 2 bases from V and 1 base from J; junction bases left unmatched: 4. The CDR3 has 15 amino acids. Germline CDR1 SGHDT, CDR2 YYEEEE. The record originates from a study of T cell changes during pregnancy in multiple sclerosis. The origin of this receptor is a female donor with multiple sclerosis, enrolled in a pregnancy study. This sample comprised peripheral blood, obtained in the third trimester of pregnancy. The chain joins TRBV5-6 to TRBJ2-3; 7 bases line up with TRBD1. This CDR3 is CASSLRGQGTDTQYF. The CDR3 DNA reads TGTGCCAGCAGCTTAAGGGGGCAGGGCACAGATACGCAGTATTTT.